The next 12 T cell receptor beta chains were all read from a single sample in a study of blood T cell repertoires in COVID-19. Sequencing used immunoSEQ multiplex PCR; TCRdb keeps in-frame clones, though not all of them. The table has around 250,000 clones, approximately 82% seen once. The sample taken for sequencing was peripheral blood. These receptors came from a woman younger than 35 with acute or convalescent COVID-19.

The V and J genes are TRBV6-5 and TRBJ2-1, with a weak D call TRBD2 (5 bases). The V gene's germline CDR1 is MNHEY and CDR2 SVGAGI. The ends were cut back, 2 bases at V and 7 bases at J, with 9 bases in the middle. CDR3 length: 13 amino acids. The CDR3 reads CASSYGLANEQFF. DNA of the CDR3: TGTGCCAGCAGTTACGGGCTAGCTAATGAGCAGTTCTTC.

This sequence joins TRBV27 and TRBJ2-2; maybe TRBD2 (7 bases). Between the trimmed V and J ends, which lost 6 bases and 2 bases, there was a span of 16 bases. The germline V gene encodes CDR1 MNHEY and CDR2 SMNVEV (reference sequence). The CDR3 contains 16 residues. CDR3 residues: CASRPGGLVNTGELFF. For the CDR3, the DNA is TGTGCCAGCAGACCCGGGGGGCTGGTTAACACCGGGGAGCTGTTTTTT.

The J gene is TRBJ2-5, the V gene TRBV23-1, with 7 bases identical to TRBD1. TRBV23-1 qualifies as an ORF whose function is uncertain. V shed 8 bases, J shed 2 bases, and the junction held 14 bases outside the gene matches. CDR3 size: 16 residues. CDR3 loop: CASFPQNGTEQETQYF. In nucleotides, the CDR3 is TGCGCCAGCTTCCCCCAGAACGGGACAGAACAAGAGACCCAGTACTTC.

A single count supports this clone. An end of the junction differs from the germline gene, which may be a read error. The CDR3 region is CASSRSTATGCFF. CDR3 bases: TGTGCCAGCAGCCGAAGTACGGCGACAGGGTGTTTTTTC. V is TRBV7-9 and J is TRBJ1-2, with 7 bases lining up with TRBD1. The germline V gene encodes CDR1 SEHNR and CDR2 FQNEAQ (reference sequence). CDR3 length: 13 residues.

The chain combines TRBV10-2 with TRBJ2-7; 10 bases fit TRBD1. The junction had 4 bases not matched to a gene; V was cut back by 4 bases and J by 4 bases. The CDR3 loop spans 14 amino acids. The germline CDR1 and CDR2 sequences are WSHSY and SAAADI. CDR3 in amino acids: CASSGGQGGYEQYF. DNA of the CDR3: TGCGCCAGCAGTGGTGGACAGGGGGGGTACGAGCAGTACTTC.

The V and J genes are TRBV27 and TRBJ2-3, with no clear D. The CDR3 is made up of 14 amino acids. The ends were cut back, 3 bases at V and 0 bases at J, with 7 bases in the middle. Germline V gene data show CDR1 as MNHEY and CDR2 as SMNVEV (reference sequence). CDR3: CASSFTRSTDTQYF. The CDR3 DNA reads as TGTGCCAGCAGTTTTACGAGAAGCACAGATACGCAGTATTTT.

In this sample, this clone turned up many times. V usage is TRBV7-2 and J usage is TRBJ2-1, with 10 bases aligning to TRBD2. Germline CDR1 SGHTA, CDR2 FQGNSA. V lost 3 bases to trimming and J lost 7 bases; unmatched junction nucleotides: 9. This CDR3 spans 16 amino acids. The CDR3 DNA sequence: TGTGCCAGCAGCTTTTTTTCGGGACTAGCGTTTAATGAGCAGTTCTTC. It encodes CASSFFSGLAFNEQFF.

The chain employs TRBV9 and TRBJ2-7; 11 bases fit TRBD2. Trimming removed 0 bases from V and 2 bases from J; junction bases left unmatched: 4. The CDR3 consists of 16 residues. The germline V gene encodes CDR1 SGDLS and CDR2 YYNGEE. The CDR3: CASSVEGTSGTYEQYF. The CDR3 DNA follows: TGTGCCAGCAGCGTAGAGGGGACTAGCGGAACCTACGAGCAGTACTTC. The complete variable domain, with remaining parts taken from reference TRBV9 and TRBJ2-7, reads DSGVTQTPKHLITATGQRVTLRCSPRSGDLSVYWYQQSLDQGLQFLIQYYNGEERAKGNILERFSAQQFPDLHSELNLSSLELGDSALYFCASSVEGTSGTYEQYFGPGTRLTVT.

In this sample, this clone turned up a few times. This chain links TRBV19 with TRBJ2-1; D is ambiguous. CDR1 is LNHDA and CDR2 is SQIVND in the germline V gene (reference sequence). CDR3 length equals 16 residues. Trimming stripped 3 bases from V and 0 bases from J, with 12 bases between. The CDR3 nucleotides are TGTGCCAGTAGTATGGCGGATCTGAGCTCCTACAATGAGCAGTTCTTC. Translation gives CASSMADLSSYNEQFF.

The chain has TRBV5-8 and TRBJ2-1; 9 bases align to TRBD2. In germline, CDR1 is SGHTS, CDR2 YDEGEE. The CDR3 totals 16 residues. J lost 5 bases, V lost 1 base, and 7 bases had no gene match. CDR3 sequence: CASSLPELAGDNEQFF. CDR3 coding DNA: TGTGCCAGCAGCTTGCCTGAACTAGCGGGCGACAATGAGCAGTTCTTC.

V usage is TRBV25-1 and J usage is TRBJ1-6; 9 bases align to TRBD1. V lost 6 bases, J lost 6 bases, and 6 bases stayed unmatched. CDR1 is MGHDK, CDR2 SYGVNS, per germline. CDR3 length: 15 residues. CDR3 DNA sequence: TGTGCCAGCAGGGACAGGGGTCACAGTAATTCACCCCTCCACTTT. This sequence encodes CASRDRGHSNSPLHF.

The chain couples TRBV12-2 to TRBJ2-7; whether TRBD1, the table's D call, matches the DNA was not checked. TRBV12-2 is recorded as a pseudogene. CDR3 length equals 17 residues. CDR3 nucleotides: TGTGCAAGTCGCTTAGTTAGACCGGGACAGGAAAACTACGAGCAGTACTTC. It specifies CASRLVRPGQENYEQYF.